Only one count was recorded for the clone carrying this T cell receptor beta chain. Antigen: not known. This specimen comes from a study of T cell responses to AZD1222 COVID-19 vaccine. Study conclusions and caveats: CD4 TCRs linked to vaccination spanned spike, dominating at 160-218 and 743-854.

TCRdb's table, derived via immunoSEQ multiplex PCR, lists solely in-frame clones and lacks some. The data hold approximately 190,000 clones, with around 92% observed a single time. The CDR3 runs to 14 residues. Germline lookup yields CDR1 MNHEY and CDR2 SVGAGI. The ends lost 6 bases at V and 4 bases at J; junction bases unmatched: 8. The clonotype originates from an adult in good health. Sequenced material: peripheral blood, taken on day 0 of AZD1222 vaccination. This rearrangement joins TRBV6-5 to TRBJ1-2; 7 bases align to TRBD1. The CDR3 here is CASRPTGNFYGYTF. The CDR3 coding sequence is TGTGCCAGCAGACCGACAGGGAACTTCTATGGCTACACCTTC.